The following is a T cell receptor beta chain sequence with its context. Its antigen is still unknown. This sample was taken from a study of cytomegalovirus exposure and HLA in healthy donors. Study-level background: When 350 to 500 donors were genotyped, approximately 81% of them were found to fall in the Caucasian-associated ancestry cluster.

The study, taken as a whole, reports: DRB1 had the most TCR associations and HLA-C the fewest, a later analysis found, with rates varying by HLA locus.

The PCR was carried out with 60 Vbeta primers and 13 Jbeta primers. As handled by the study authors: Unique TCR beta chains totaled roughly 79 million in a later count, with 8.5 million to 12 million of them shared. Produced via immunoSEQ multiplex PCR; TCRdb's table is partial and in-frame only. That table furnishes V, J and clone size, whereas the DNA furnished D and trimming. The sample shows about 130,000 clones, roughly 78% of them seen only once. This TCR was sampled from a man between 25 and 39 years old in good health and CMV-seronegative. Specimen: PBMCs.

The CDR3 DNA sequence: TGTGCCAGCAGCTTAGGAAGTCGGCGGAGTACCGGGGAGCTGTTTTTT. It translates to CASSLGSRRSTGELFF. The chain is built from TRBV11-2 and TRBJ2-2; D uncertain. V dropped 1 base and J dropped 5 bases, with 14 bases sitting between them. The germline V gene has CDR1 SGHAT and CDR2 FQNNGV. CDR3 size: 16 residues.